Listed below are T cell receptor beta chains from one sample, sequenced in a study of cytomegalovirus exposure and HLA in healthy donors. Sequencing was performed with immunoSEQ multiplex PCR; in TCRdb, only in-frame clones are kept and a portion is missing. This sample has about 200,000 clones, with under 80% found just once. Sequences were obtained from PBMCs. Receptors were obtained from a girl aged 2 to 9 in good health and CMV-seronegative. Both conserved end residues are part of each CDR3. The D gene is left open where the match is weak. Rows give clone size only sometimes, using once, few, many, or a class for an expanded clone.

V: TRBV5-1
J: TRBJ2-3
length: 15
size: NA
D: TRBD1
DNA: TGCGCCAGCAGCCCCGGGACAGGGGGAACAGATACGCAGTATTTT
CDR3: CASSPGTGGTDTQYF

V: TRBV9
J: TRBJ2-3
length: 14
size: NA
D: TRBD2
DNA: TGTGCCAGCAGCGCTAGCGGGGGACTCAATACGCAGTATTTT
CDR3: CASSASGGLNTQYF

V: TRBV5-4
J: TRBJ2-1
length: 16
size: NA
D: NA
DNA: TGTGCCAGCAGCCCACCCAACAGCAACTCCTACAATGAGCAGTTCTTC
CDR3: CASSPPNSNSYNEQFF

V: TRBV5-6
J: TRBJ2-5
length: 15
size: NA
D: TRBD2
DNA: TGTGCCAGCCGGACTAGCGGGATATGGGGAGAGACCCAGTACTTC
CDR3: CASRTSGIWGETQYF

V: TRBV5-1
J: TRBJ2-3
length: 15
size: once
D: TRBD2
DNA: TGCGCCAGCAGCTCGGGGGGGGAGCCCACAGATACGCAGTATTTT
CDR3: CASSSGGEPTDTQYF

V: TRBV6-5
J: TRBJ2-7
length: 15
size: few
D: TRBD2
DNA: TGTGCCAGCAGTTTAAGACTAGCGGGGGTTTACGAGCAGTACTTC
CDR3: CASSLRLAGVYEQYF

V: TRBV18
J: TRBJ2-5
length: 13
size: NA
D: NA
DNA: TGTGCCAGCTCACCCCGACTAGAAGAGACCCAGTACTTC
CDR3: CASSPRLEETQYF

V: TRBV30
J: TRBJ2-2
length: 12
size: NA
D: NA
DNA: TGTAGTCTGGGGGGGCGAACCGGGGAGCTGTTTTTT
CDR3: CSLGGRTGELFF

V: TRBV6-6
J: TRBJ2-1
length: 16
size: NA
D: TRBD1
DNA: TGTGCCAGCAGCCAACGAACCGGGACAGGGGGGATTGAGCAGTTCTTC
CDR3: CASSQRTGTGGIEQFF

V: TRBV5-6
J: TRBJ2-7
length: 14
size: NA
D: TRBD1
DNA: TGTGCCAGCAGCTTGGACAGGGGCGTTTCCGAGCAGTACTTC
CDR3: CASSLDRGVSEQYF

V: TRBV4-1
J: TRBJ2-7
length: 16
size: NA
D: NA
DNA: TGCGCCAGCAGCCCAAAATTACTCGGACAAAACTACGAGCAGTACTTC
CDR3: CASSPKLLGQNYEQYF

V: TRBV11-2
J: TRBJ1-4
length: 15
size: NA
D: NA
DNA: TGTGCCAGCACCCTCGTCGCGGGCGGGGATGAAAAACTGTTTTTT
CDR3: CASTLVAGGDEKLFF

V: TRBV6-5
J: TRBJ2-5
length: 13
size: NA
D: NA
DNA: TGTGCCAGCAGTGAAAACACCCGATCGCCCCAGTACTTC
CDR3: CASSENTRSPQYF

V: TRBV5-4
J: TRBJ2-1
length: 12
size: NA
D: NA
DNA: TGTGCCAGCAGCTCGGTCCAGGGCGAGCAGTTCTTC
CDR3: CASSSVQGEQFF

V: TRBV5-1
J: TRBJ1-1
length: 14
size: NA
D: NA
DNA: TGCGCCAGCAGCCCCAGTTCAGGGTCCACTGAAGCTTTCTTT
CDR3: CASSPSSGSTEAFF

V: TRBV4-1
J: TRBJ1-2
length: 16
size: NA
D: TRBD1
DNA: TGCGCCAGCAGCCAGCGGGTGGACAGGGCGAACGGGGGCTACACCTTC
CDR3: CASSQRVDRANGGYTF

V: TRBV2
J: TRBJ2-2
length: 13
size: NA
D: TRBD1
DNA: TGTGCCAGCAGCCGGGACAGCATCCGGGAGCTGTTTTTT
CDR3: CASSRDSIRELFF

V: TRBV6-5
J: TRBJ2-7
length: 13
size: NA
D: NA
DNA: TGTGCCAGCAGTGCAGGGGAAGGTGGCGAGCAGTACTTC
CDR3: CASSAGEGGEQYF

V: TRBV30
J: TRBJ1-3
length: 13
size: NA
D: NA
DNA: TGTGCCTGGAGTTTCTTCTCTGGAAACACCATATATTTT
CDR3: CAWSFFSGNTIYF

V: TRBV9
J: TRBJ2-2
length: 15
size: NA
D: NA
DNA: TGTGCCAGCAGCGTAGGAGGCCAGGGCACCGGGGAGCTGTTTTTT
CDR3: CASSVGGQGTGELFF

V: TRBV5-4
J: TRBJ2-1
length: 11
size: NA
D: NA
DNA: TGTGCCAGCAGCTTTCTCCATGAGCAGTTCTTC
CDR3: CASSFLHEQFF

V: TRBV6-5
J: TRBJ1-2
length: 13
size: NA
D: TRBD1
DNA: TGTGCCAGCAGTCAGACAGGGATTAATGGCTACACCTTC
CDR3: CASSQTGINGYTF

V: TRBV9
J: TRBJ1-1
length: 16
size: NA
D: TRBD1
DNA: TGTGCCAGCAGCGCGCAGATGGGACAGGGGGCGGGAGAAGCTTTCTTT
CDR3: CASSAQMGQGAGEAFF

V: TRBV7-9
J: TRBJ2-1
length: 16
size: once
D: NA
DNA: TGTGCCAGCAGCGACGCGGTGGGGGCCAACTACAATGAGCAGTTCTTC
CDR3: CASSDAVGANYNEQFF

V: TRBV5-6
J: TRBJ2-1
length: 15
size: NA
D: TRBD2
DNA: TGTGCCAGCAGCCCGGGGACTAGCGGGAGAGATGAGCAGTTCTTC
CDR3: CASSPGTSGRDEQFF

V: TRBV19
J: TRBJ1-5
length: 15
size: NA
D: NA
DNA: TGTGCCAGTACCCCCCGGACACTCAGCAATCAGCCCCAGCATTTT
CDR3: CASTPRTLSNQPQHF

V: TRBV4-1
J: TRBJ1-5
length: 15
size: NA
D: NA
DNA: TGCGCCAGCAGCCGAACCCCACCGGGTACTCAGCCCCAGCATTTT
CDR3: CASSRTPPGTQPQHF

V: TRBV19
J: TRBJ1-3
length: 15
size: NA
D: NA
DNA: TGTGCCAGTAGTTCCAGGGGAAGCTCTGGAAACACCATATATTTT
CDR3: CASSSRGSSGNTIYF